Shown below are 11 T cell receptor beta chains from a single sample sequenced in a study of blood T cell repertoires in COVID-19. TCRdb's table, derived via immunoSEQ multiplex PCR, lists solely in-frame clones and lacks some. The table records some 300,000 clones, around 92% of them present only once. Sequencing was carried out using PBMCs or T cells enriched from blood (not recorded which). The receptors come from a woman aged 50 to 60 who had been exposed to COVID-19.

The chain couples TRBV9 to TRBJ1-4; maybe TRBD1 (5 bases). Per the germline V gene, CDR1 is SGDLS and CDR2 is YYNGEE. There are 13 residues in the CDR3. The CDR3 nucleotides are TGTGCTTCCGGAGTGGGGGGAAATGAAAAACTGTTTTTT. This codes for CASGVGGNEKLFF.

The chain couples TRBV30 to TRBJ2-1; D may be TRBD1 (5 bases). CDR3 length equals 15 residues. Germline CDR1 GTSNPN, CDR2 SVGIG (reference sequence). V lost 2 bases and J 0 bases, leaving 11 bases between the germline ends. The CDR3, as DNA: TGTGCCTGGAGTACAGGCTCGAGCTCCTACAATGAGCAGTTCTTC. This codes for CAWSTGSSSYNEQFF.

The rearrangement joins TRBV7-9 to TRBJ1-1, with D tentatively TRBD1 (5 bases). Per germline, CDR1 SEHNR and CDR2 FQNEAQ (reference sequence). The length of the CDR3 is 13 residues. The V end was cut by 4 bases, the J end by 5 bases, with 11 bases between. The CDR3 reads CASSSSGRTEAFF. The CDR3 DNA reads TGTGCCAGCAGCTCGTCAGGGCGGACTGAAGCTTTCTTT.

This chain connects TRBV5-4 to TRBJ1-1; maybe TRBD1 (5 bases). Looked up from germline, CDR1 is SGHNT and CDR2 is YYREEE (reference sequence). The CDR3 is made up of 14 amino acids. V was clipped by 4 bases and J by 5 bases, with 15 bases between them. CDR3 protein: CASSPPSGGTEAFF. The CDR3 bases are TGTGCCAGCAGCCCCCCTTCTGGGGGGACTGAAGCTTTCTTT. The complete variable domain, with remaining parts taken from reference TRBV5-4 and TRBJ1-1, reads ETGVTQSPTHLIKTRGQQVTLRCSSQSGHNTVSWYQQALGQGPQFIFQYYREEENGRGNFPPRFSGLQFPNYSSELNVNALELDDSALYLCASSPPSGGTEAFFGQGTRLTVV.

The genes are TRBV3-1 (or the pseudogene TRBV3-2) and TRBJ1-5; 7 positions match TRBD1. Per germline, CDR1 LGHDT and CDR2 YNNKEL (reference sequence). V was pared by 4 bases and J by 2 bases, with 2 bases of the junction left unmatched. The CDR3 is 14 amino acids. The CDR3 sequence is CASSPGQGNQPQHF. DNA of the CDR3: TGTGCCAGCAGCCCCGGACAGGGCAATCAGCCCCAGCATTTT.

The chain recombines TRBV9 with TRBJ2-3; 14 positions agree with TRBD2. Germline V lookup: CDR1 SGDLS, CDR2 YYNGEE. This CDR3 has 17 amino acids. V trimming: 3 bases; J trimming: 1 base; junction bases outside the gene matches: 4. The CDR3 protein is CASSGLAGGRGTDTQYF. In nucleotides, the CDR3 is TGTGCCAGCAGCGGACTAGCGGGGGGGCGGGGCACAGATACGCAGTATTTT.

This clone was found a few times. The chain couples TRBV6-4 to TRBJ2-7, with TRBD1 matching over 8 bases. The CDR3 is made up of 14 amino acids. Germline lookup yields CDR1 MRHNA and CDR2 SNTAGT. Losses at the gene ends were 6 bases for V and 2 bases for J; bases not matched to a gene: 6. The CDR3 DNA reads TGTGCCAGCAGCCCTGAGACAGGGGCCTACGAGCAGTACTTC. This sequence encodes CASSPETGAYEQYF.

This clone came up a few times. V usage is TRBV4-2 and J usage is TRBJ1-5; perhaps TRBD1 as D (6 bases). The germline CDR1 and CDR2 sequences are LGHNA and YNFKEQ. This CDR3 is built from 14 residues. Trimming left V 3 bases short and J 1 base short, with 7 bases between. CDR3 nucleotide sequence: TGTGCCAGCAGCCACGACAGGAGCAATCAGCCCCAGCATTTT. Amino acid sequence: CASSHDRSNQPQHF.

V gene TRBV5-1 combines with J gene TRBJ2-1, with 7 bases identical to TRBD1. The CDR3 has 15 amino acids. Germline loops: CDR1 SGHRS, CDR2 YFSETQ. The V gene end was trimmed by 3 bases and the J gene end by 4 bases; junction bases not matched to a gene: 7. CDR3 coding DNA: TGCGCCAGCAGCTACGGACAGGCGATTTACAATGAGCAGTTCTTC. This codes for CASSYGQAIYNEQFF.

This chain uses TRBV19 with TRBJ1-1; D uncertain. Trimming took 3 bases from V and 4 from J, leaving 9 bases between them. This CDR3 has 13 residues. Per the germline V gene, CDR1 is LNHDA and CDR2 is SQIVND (reference sequence). The CDR3, as DNA: TGTGCCAGTAGTATTCAGGAGGGCACTGAAGCTTTCTTT. Its protein is CASSIQEGTEAFF.

The chain combines TRBV23-1 with TRBJ2-3, with D hard to call. TRBV23-1 is filed as an ORF, its function uncertain. The CDR3 spans 17 residues. V lost 4 bases, J lost 3 bases, and 20 bases lay in between. The CDR3 nucleotides are TGCGCCAGCAGTCCACCAGGTGGTTCAACTCCGACAGATACGCAGTATTTT. Protein sequence: CASSPPGGSTPTDTQYF.